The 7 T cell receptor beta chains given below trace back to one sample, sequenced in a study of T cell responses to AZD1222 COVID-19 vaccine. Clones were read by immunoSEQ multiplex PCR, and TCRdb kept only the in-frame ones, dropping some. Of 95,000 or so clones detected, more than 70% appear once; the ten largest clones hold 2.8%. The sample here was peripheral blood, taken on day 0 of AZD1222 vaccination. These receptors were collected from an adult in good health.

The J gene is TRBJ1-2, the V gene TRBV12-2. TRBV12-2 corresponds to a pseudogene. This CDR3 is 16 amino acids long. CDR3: CASRLEVSAANYGYTF. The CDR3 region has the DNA TGTGCAAGTCGCTTAGAGGTTTCTGCGGCTAACTATGGCTACACCTTC.

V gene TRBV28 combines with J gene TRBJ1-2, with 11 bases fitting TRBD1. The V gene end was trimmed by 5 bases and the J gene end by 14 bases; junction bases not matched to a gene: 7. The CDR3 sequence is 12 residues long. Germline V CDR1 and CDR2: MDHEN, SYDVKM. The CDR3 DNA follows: TGTGCCAGCAGTATACGGACAGGGGGCTCAACCTTC. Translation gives CASSIRTGGSTF.

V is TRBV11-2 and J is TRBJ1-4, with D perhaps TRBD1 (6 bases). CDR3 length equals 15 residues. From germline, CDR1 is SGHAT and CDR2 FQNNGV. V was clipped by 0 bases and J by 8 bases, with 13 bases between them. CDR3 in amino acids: CASSLDKGVGEKLFF. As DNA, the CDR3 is TGTGCCAGCAGCTTAGACAAGGGGGTGGGGGAAAAACTGTTTTTT.

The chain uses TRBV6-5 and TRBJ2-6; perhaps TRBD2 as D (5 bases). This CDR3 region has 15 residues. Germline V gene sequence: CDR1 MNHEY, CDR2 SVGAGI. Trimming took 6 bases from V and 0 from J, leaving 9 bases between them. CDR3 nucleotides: TGTGCCAGCAGCCGCGAGGGCTCTGGGGCCAACGTCCTGACTTTC. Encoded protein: CASSREGSGANVLTF.

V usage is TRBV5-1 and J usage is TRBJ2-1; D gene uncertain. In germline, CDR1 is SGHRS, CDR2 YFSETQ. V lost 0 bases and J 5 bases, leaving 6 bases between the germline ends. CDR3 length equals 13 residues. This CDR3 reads CASSLALDNEQFF. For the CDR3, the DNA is TGCGCCAGCAGCTTGGCCCTTGACAATGAGCAGTTCTTC. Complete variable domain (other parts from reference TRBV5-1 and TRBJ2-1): KAGVTQTPRYLIKTRGQQVTLSCSPISGHRSVSWYQQTPGQGLQFLFEYFSETQRNKGNFPGRFSGRQFSNSRSEMNVSTLELGDSALYLCASSLALDNEQFFGPGTRLTVL.

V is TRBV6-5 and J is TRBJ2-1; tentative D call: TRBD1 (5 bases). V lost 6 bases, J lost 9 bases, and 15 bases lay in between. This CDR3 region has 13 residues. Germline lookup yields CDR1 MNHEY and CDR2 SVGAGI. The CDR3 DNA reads TGTGCCAGCAGCGTACGGGTGGGGCTTGAGCAGTTCTTC. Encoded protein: CASSVRVGLEQFF.

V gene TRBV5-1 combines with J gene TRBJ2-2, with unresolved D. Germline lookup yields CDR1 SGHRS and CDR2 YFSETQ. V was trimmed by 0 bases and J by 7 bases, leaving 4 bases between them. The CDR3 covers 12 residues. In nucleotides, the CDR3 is TGCGCCAGCAGCTTGGAGGTCGGGGAGCTGTTTTTT. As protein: CASSLEVGELFF.